This T cell receptor beta chain was identified in a study of blood T cell repertoires in COVID-19. Study as a whole: Collection of acute and convalescent COVID-19 samples took place in the United States, Italy and Spain. T cells, B-cell-depleted T cells, or PBMCs supplied cDNA or gDNA.

With 2 bases clipped from V and 0 bases from J, the junction kept 4 bases outside the gene matches. The length of the CDR3 is 16 residues. Germline-derived CDR1 and CDR2 are SGHDT and YYEEEE. Original handling: Amplifying reference gene primers gave estimates of nucleated cell counts. TCRdb's copy holds only in-frame clones and misses some; the assay was immunoSEQ multiplex PCR. D and trimming come from the DNA, and the V and J calls and clone size come from that table. This repertoire shows roughly 90,000 clones, roughly 85% found once; its top ten account for roughly 40%. Specimen: peripheral blood. The receptor's source is a man older than 75 with acute or convalescent COVID-19. The gene calls are TRBV5-6 and TRBJ1-5; the match to TRBD1 covers 8 bases. The chain's CDR3 is CASSLNRGFSNQPQHF. The DNA of the CDR3 is TGTGCCAGCAGCTTAAACAGGGGGTTTAGCAATCAGCCCCAGCATTTT.